This T cell receptor (beta chain) was identified in a study of blood T cell repertoires in COVID-19. Generated by immunoSEQ multiplex PCR, the TCRdb table keeps only in-frame clones and is missing some. The sample records about 220,000 clones, about 79% being singletons. This clone was seen just once. The V and J ends lost 2 bases and 5 bases, in that order; junction bases with no gene match: 6. Per the germline V gene, CDR1 is GTSNPN and CDR2 is SVGIG (reference sequence). The CDR3 runs 15 residues. The sample comprised peripheral blood. The receptor was isolated from a man aged 45-65 years with active or convalescent COVID-19. The chain combines TRBV30 with TRBJ2-7; TRBD2 matches at 13 bases. The CDR3 coding sequence is TGTGCCTGGAGTCGTGGACTAGCGGGAGCCAACGAGCAGTACTTC. This codes for CAWSRGLAGANEQYF.